These T cell receptor beta chains were read from a single sample in a study of blood T cell repertoires in COVID-19. Some clones are missing from TCRdb's copy, which holds only in-frame ones; the method was immunoSEQ multiplex PCR. The sample has about 210,000 clones; around nine tenths are singletons. The sequenced sample consisted of peripheral blood. The receptors shown here come from a man aged 55 to 69 who had recovered from COVID-19. Each CDR3 is given with its conserved first and last residue. A D gene is named only where the DNA matches it firmly. The size entry is marked missing in some rows and otherwise reads once, few, many or a size class.

CDR3 length: 12; V gene: TRBV28; clone size: .; J gene: TRBJ2-7; D gene: .; CDR3 DNA: TGTGCCAGCAGCCGACAGGTCTACGAGCAGTACTTC; CDR3 protein: CASSRQVYEQYF
CDR3 length: 15; V gene: TRBV30; clone size: .; J gene: TRBJ2-3; D gene: TRBD2; CDR3 DNA: TGTGCCTGGAATAGCGGGAGGCCACGCACAGATACGCAGTATTTT; CDR3 protein: CAWNSGRPRTDTQYF
CDR3 length: 14; V gene: TRBV2; clone size: .; J gene: TRBJ1-5; D gene: .; CDR3 DNA: TGTGCCAGCAGGATCGACACCCCAAATCAGCCCCAGCATTTT; CDR3 protein: CASRIDTPNQPQHF
CDR3 length: 13; V gene: TRBV30; clone size: .; J gene: TRBJ1-2; D gene: TRBD1; CDR3 DNA: TGTGCCTGGAGTCAGGGGGGTGCTTATGGCTACACCTTC; CDR3 protein: CAWSQGGAYGYTF
CDR3 length: 14; V gene: TRBV6-5; clone size: few; J gene: TRBJ1-3; D gene: .; CDR3 DNA: TGTGCCAGCAGTCTGTCGGAGTCTGGAAACACCATATATTTT; CDR3 protein: CASSLSESGNTIYF
CDR3 length: 14; V gene: TRBV6-5; clone size: .; J gene: TRBJ2-3; D gene: .; CDR3 DNA: TGTGCCAGCAGTCCGGGACAAAGCACAGATACGCAGTATTTT; CDR3 protein: CASSPGQSTDTQYF
CDR3 length: 19; V gene: TRBV19; clone size: .; J gene: TRBJ2-3; D gene: TRBD2; CDR3 DNA: TGTGCCAGTACTCGAAGGGGAAGCGGGAGTCCAGGAAGCACAGATACGCAGTATTTT; CDR3 protein: CASTRRGSGSPGSTDTQYF
CDR3 length: 13; V gene: TRBV6-5; clone size: .; J gene: TRBJ1-2; D gene: .; CDR3 DNA: TGTGCCAGCAGCAATCAGGGCCCCGGCGGCTACACCTTC; CDR3 protein: CASSNQGPGGYTF
CDR3 length: 14; V gene: TRBV30; clone size: .; J gene: TRBJ1-5; D gene: TRBD1; CDR3 DNA: TGTGCCTGGAGCGACAGGGGAGGGGATCAGCCCCAGCATTTT; CDR3 protein: CAWSDRGGDQPQHF
CDR3 length: 16; V gene: TRBV28; clone size: .; J gene: TRBJ1-5; D gene: .; CDR3 DNA: TGTGCCAGCAGTCCACCGGATACGGGTTTGAGGCAGCCCCAGCATTTT; CDR3 protein: CASSPPDTGLRQPQHF
CDR3 length: 15; V gene: TRBV3-1/TRBV3-2; clone size: .; J gene: TRBJ2-5; D gene: .; CDR3 DNA: TGTGCCAGCAGCCCCTCCGGGGGATCAGGAGAGACCCAGTACTTC; CDR3 protein: CASSPSGGSGETQYF
CDR3 length: 14; V gene: TRBV18; clone size: once; J gene: TRBJ1-4; D gene: .; CDR3 DNA: TGTGCCAGCTCACCATCCTCAACTAATGAAAAACTGTTTTTT; CDR3 protein: CASSPSSTNEKLFF
CDR3 length: 14; V gene: TRBV11-2; clone size: .; J gene: TRBJ2-1; D gene: TRBD2; CDR3 DNA: TGTGCCAGCCGGGGGACTAGCGTCTACAATGAGCAGTTCTTC; CDR3 protein: CASRGTSVYNEQFF
CDR3 length: 13; V gene: TRBV10-1; clone size: .; J gene: TRBJ2-5; D gene: TRBD1; CDR3 DNA: TGCGCCATTATAGGACAGGGGCAAGAGACCCAGTACTTC; CDR3 protein: CAIIGQGQETQYF
CDR3 length: 13; V gene: TRBV30; clone size: .; J gene: TRBJ1-2; D gene: .; CDR3 DNA: TGTGCCCTGACCGGGACATACAACTATGGCTACACCTTC; CDR3 protein: CALTGTYNYGYTF
CDR3 length: 17; V gene: TRBV19; clone size: .; J gene: TRBJ2-1; D gene: TRBD1; CDR3 DNA: TGTGCCAGTAGTATTAAAGGGGGACAGGGGGCCTACAATGAGCAGTTCTTC; CDR3 protein: CASSIKGGQGAYNEQFF
CDR3 length: 16; V gene: TRBV6-2/TRBV6-3; clone size: .; J gene: TRBJ2-1; D gene: TRBD2; CDR3 DNA: TGTGCCAGCAGTTACAGAGGACTAGCGGGATTCTATGAGCAGTTCTTC; CDR3 protein: CASSYRGLAGFYEQFF
CDR3 length: 19; V gene: TRBV11-2; clone size: .; J gene: TRBJ2-1; D gene: .; CDR3 DNA: TGTGCCAGCAGCTTAAAATTTCGGCCTAGCAGGTCGTTCTACAATGAGCAGTTCTTC; CDR3 protein: CASSLKFRPSRSFYNEQFF